This T cell receptor beta chain was identified during a study of regulatory T cells in long-lasting Graves disease. Study conclusions and caveats: The study found persistent patients shared more public clonotypes (approximately 2,700) than new patients (just over 950).

V dropped 2 bases and J dropped 6; count of bases not matched to a gene: 3. The CDR3 runs 13 residues. Germline values: CDR1 SQVTM, CDR2 ANQGSEA. This clonotype was counted ten times or more. Antigen unknown. The authors built TCR beta libraries using iRepertoire HTBI primers and Arm-PCR of CDR3 regions. TCRdb redid the calling of the multiplex PCR reads with MiXCR, one entry per CDR3 protein. Among 530,000 or so distinct CDR3 sequences listed, about 14% were seen once. Regarding time point: newly diagnosed GD, antithyroid drugs for less than 3 months. There was RNA extracted from PBMCs, and the TCR library was made from it. These data were likewise used in another study, on T cells in Graves' hyperthyroidism and ophthalmopathy. According to that study: The HTBI primer set was used in a first-round RT-PCR of the TCR CDR3.

This specimen consisted of peripheral blood mononuclear cells (PBMCs), obtained at new diagnosis, from a patient treated with antithyroid drugs. The rearrangement links TRBV29-1 to TRBJ1-5; 8 bases are shared with TRBD1. The source is a man under 40 with Graves disease. This CDR3 reads CSVEQGAGQPQHF. The CDR3 nucleotides are TGCAGCGTTGAACAGGGGGCCGGTCAGCCCCAGCATTTT.